This TCR beta chain was sequenced during a study of blood T cell repertoires in COVID-19. Study-wide background: PBMCs, B-cell-depleted T cells, or T cells provided the cDNA or gDNA that made up the material.

In the original analysis: Reference gene primer amplification in the assay estimated nucleated cell counts. The assay was immunoSEQ multiplex PCR, and TCRdb's table has in-frame clones only and misses some. From that table come the V and J calls and clone size; the DNA was used to work out D and trimming. This sample carries some 250,000 clones, 86% of them seen once, and the ten largest clones take about 2.2%. Looked up from germline, CDR1 is GTSNPN and CDR2 is SVGIG (reference sequence). Unmatched junction bases numbered 5, after V lost 1 base and J lost 8 bases. The CDR3 totals 13 residues. This clonotype originated in a man aged 30 to 39 who had recovered from COVID-19. The rearrangement joins TRBV30 to TRBJ2-4; 7 bases map to TRBD1. The sequenced material came from peripheral blood. For the CDR3, the DNA is TGTGCCTGGAGTGGACAGGGAGCGGACATTCAGTACTTC. It specifies CAWSGQGADIQYF.